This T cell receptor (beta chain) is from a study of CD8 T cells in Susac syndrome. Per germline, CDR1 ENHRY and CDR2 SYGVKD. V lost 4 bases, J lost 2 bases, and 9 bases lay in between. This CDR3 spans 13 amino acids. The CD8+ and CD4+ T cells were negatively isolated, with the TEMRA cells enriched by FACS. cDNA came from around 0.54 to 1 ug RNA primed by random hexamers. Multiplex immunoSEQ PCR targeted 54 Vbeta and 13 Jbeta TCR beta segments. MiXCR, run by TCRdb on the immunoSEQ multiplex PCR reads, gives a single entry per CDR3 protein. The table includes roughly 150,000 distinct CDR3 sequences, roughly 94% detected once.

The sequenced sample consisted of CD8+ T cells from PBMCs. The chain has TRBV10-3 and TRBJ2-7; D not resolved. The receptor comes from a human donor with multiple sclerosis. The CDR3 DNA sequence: TGTGCCATCAGTGTTGGCGGAACCTACGAGCAGTACTTC. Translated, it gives CAISVGGTYEQYF.